Listed below are T cell receptor beta chains from one sample, sequenced in a study of blood T cell repertoires in COVID-19. Repertoires were generated with immunoSEQ multiplex PCR, while TCRdb's copy carries only in-frame clones and drops some. The sample holds approximately 17,000 clones, approximately 88% seen once. Material: PBMCs or T cells enriched from blood (not recorded which). The receptors here all came from a woman younger than 45 who had recovered from COVID-19. Each CDR3 is given with its conserved first and last residue. A D gene is named only where the DNA matches it firmly. Rows may omit the clone size; those that give it use once, few, many or a size class.

d_call: NA
v_call: TRBV4-1
clone_size: NA
j_call: TRBJ1-6
cdr3_aa: CASSQELDSRYNSPLHF

d_call: NA
v_call: TRBV6-2/TRBV6-3
clone_size: NA
j_call: TRBJ2-7
cdr3_aa: CASSYSFQGGYEQYF

d_call: TRBD2
v_call: TRBV4-1
clone_size: NA
j_call: TRBJ2-1
cdr3_aa: CASGTSGGPYNEQFF

d_call: NA
v_call: TRBV27
clone_size: NA
j_call: TRBJ2-1
cdr3_aa: CASSRGTVYNEQFF

d_call: NA
v_call: TRBV5-4
clone_size: NA
j_call: TRBJ2-1
cdr3_aa: CASSSDSLVQFF

d_call: TRBD1
v_call: TRBV2
clone_size: NA
j_call: TRBJ1-5
cdr3_aa: CASSGDRGYQPQHF

d_call: TRBD2
v_call: TRBV24-1
clone_size: few
j_call: TRBJ2-3
cdr3_aa: CATSDSPGTSGPAPTDTQYF

d_call: NA
v_call: TRBV12-3/TRBV12-4
clone_size: NA
j_call: TRBJ2-7
cdr3_aa: CASSFWWPYEQYF

d_call: TRBD1
v_call: TRBV27
clone_size: NA
j_call: TRBJ2-2
cdr3_aa: CASSRNRGTNTGELFF

d_call: NA
v_call: TRBV19
clone_size: NA
j_call: TRBJ2-2
cdr3_aa: CASSRGQYGDTGELFF

d_call: NA
v_call: TRBV3-1/TRBV3-2
clone_size: NA
j_call: TRBJ1-3
cdr3_aa: CASSPQRNTIYF

d_call: TRBD1
v_call: TRBV30
clone_size: NA
j_call: TRBJ1-5
cdr3_aa: CAWSEGGGQPQHF

d_call: NA
v_call: TRBV7-3
clone_size: NA
j_call: TRBJ2-3
cdr3_aa: CASSTGSSGGFTDTQYF

d_call: TRBD2
v_call: TRBV7-7
clone_size: NA
j_call: TRBJ2-5
cdr3_aa: CASSPGLAGKETQYF

d_call: TRBD1
v_call: TRBV5-5
clone_size: NA
j_call: TRBJ2-2
cdr3_aa: CASSLFPGGTGELFF

d_call: TRBD1
v_call: TRBV28
clone_size: once
j_call: TRBJ1-5
cdr3_aa: CASSSNRGNGNQPQHF

d_call: NA
v_call: TRBV7-2
clone_size: NA
j_call: TRBJ2-7
cdr3_aa: CASSLEGRAGEQYF

d_call: TRBD1
v_call: TRBV19
clone_size: NA
j_call: TRBJ2-7
cdr3_aa: CASSRGQGVYEQYF

d_call: NA
v_call: TRBV10-1
clone_size: once
j_call: TRBJ2-1
cdr3_aa: CASSVTYNEQFF

d_call: NA
v_call: TRBV6-5
clone_size: NA
j_call: TRBJ2-7
cdr3_aa: CASSYRGMNYEQYF

d_call: NA
v_call: TRBV29-1
clone_size: NA
j_call: TRBJ1-5
cdr3_aa: CSVVGVPLNQPQHF

d_call: NA
v_call: TRBV6-5
clone_size: once
j_call: TRBJ2-3
cdr3_aa: CASSYRDTQYF

d_call: TRBD2
v_call: TRBV7-3
clone_size: NA
j_call: TRBJ2-3
cdr3_aa: CASSPISPGTSGTDTQYF

d_call: NA
v_call: TRBV7-2
clone_size: NA
j_call: TRBJ1-3
cdr3_aa: CASSLGTGVSGNTIYF

d_call: TRBD1
v_call: TRBV12-5
clone_size: NA
j_call: TRBJ1-5
cdr3_aa: CASGLVLQGAVGNQPQHF

d_call: TRBD2
v_call: TRBV5-4
clone_size: NA
j_call: TRBJ2-7
cdr3_aa: CASSRAGAGTSGGRSYEQYF

d_call: TRBD2
v_call: TRBV27
clone_size: NA
j_call: TRBJ2-1
cdr3_aa: CASSPRDYYNEQFF

d_call: TRBD1
v_call: TRBV24-1
clone_size: NA
j_call: TRBJ2-5
cdr3_aa: CATSGQGVQGQETQYF

d_call: NA
v_call: TRBV6-2/TRBV6-3
clone_size: NA
j_call: TRBJ2-3
cdr3_aa: CASSYHYTSTDTQYF

d_call: NA
v_call: TRBV5-1
clone_size: NA
j_call: TRBJ1-6
cdr3_aa: CASSLGEAGNSPLHF

d_call: NA
v_call: TRBV24-1
clone_size: once
j_call: TRBJ2-2
cdr3_aa: CATSAAGPNTGELFF

d_call: NA
v_call: TRBV7-2
clone_size: NA
j_call: TRBJ2-1
cdr3_aa: CASSFDGQTHNEQFF

d_call: NA
v_call: TRBV12-5
clone_size: few
j_call: TRBJ1-1
cdr3_aa: CASAIFGQAHVRVNTEAFF

d_call: TRBD1
v_call: TRBV19
clone_size: NA
j_call: TRBJ1-5
cdr3_aa: CASSPDRGGNQPQHF

d_call: NA
v_call: TRBV25-1
clone_size: NA
j_call: TRBJ2-2
cdr3_aa: CASRGGRGDTGELFF

d_call: TRBD2
v_call: TRBV10-3
clone_size: NA
j_call: TRBJ2-5
cdr3_aa: CATSGGPQETQYF

d_call: TRBD1
v_call: TRBV4-1
clone_size: NA
j_call: TRBJ1-4
cdr3_aa: CASSPVWDSTEKLFF

d_call: TRBD2
v_call: TRBV28
clone_size: NA
j_call: TRBJ2-7
cdr3_aa: CASSLPASGLYEQYF

d_call: NA
v_call: TRBV6-5
clone_size: NA
j_call: TRBJ1-3
cdr3_aa: CASSDGQTGNTIYF

d_call: NA
v_call: TRBV27
clone_size: few
j_call: TRBJ1-2
cdr3_aa: CASNADGSPNYGYTF

d_call: TRBD1
v_call: TRBV14
clone_size: NA
j_call: TRBJ1-2
cdr3_aa: CASSQGQGRSYGYTF

d_call: NA
v_call: TRBV5-1
clone_size: NA
j_call: TRBJ2-3
cdr3_aa: CASRVGAGLTFTDTQYF

d_call: TRBD1
v_call: TRBV24-1
clone_size: NA
j_call: TRBJ2-7
cdr3_aa: CATSELTGGVTYEQYF

d_call: TRBD2
v_call: TRBV10-2
clone_size: once
j_call: TRBJ2-1
cdr3_aa: CASRPGTSGVNEQFF

d_call: NA
v_call: TRBV25-1
clone_size: NA
j_call: TRBJ2-2
cdr3_aa: CASSARDTGELFF

d_call: TRBD2
v_call: TRBV24-1
clone_size: NA
j_call: TRBJ2-3
cdr3_aa: CATSDWASGGHFVPRDTQYF

d_call: TRBD2
v_call: TRBV5-1
clone_size: NA
j_call: TRBJ2-7
cdr3_aa: CASSLGLAGIEQYF

d_call: NA
v_call: TRBV9
clone_size: NA
j_call: TRBJ2-3
cdr3_aa: CASSAHQDTQYF

d_call: NA
v_call: TRBV27
clone_size: NA
j_call: TRBJ1-4
cdr3_aa: CASSLAGQNNEKLFF

d_call: TRBD1
v_call: TRBV3-1/TRBV3-2
clone_size: NA
j_call: TRBJ2-7
cdr3_aa: CASSQGPTTGVEQYF

d_call: NA
v_call: TRBV30
clone_size: NA
j_call: TRBJ1-5
cdr3_aa: CACLGDSMNQPQHF

d_call: NA
v_call: TRBV18
clone_size: NA
j_call: TRBJ2-7
cdr3_aa: CASSPYRQGTYEQYF

d_call: NA
v_call: TRBV5-1
clone_size: NA
j_call: TRBJ1-5
cdr3_aa: CASSFRSGGNQPQHF

d_call: TRBD2
v_call: TRBV11-3
clone_size: NA
j_call: TRBJ2-1
cdr3_aa: CASSSDLAGGIDSSYNEQFF

d_call: NA
v_call: TRBV29-1
clone_size: NA
j_call: TRBJ1-2
cdr3_aa: CSVQPTGLGGGYTF

d_call: NA
v_call: TRBV6-6
clone_size: NA
j_call: TRBJ2-4
cdr3_aa: CASRDWGGAENIQYF

d_call: NA
v_call: TRBV11-3
clone_size: NA
j_call: TRBJ1-3
cdr3_aa: CASSTHVGASGNTIYF

d_call: TRBD2
v_call: TRBV4-3
clone_size: NA
j_call: TRBJ2-2
cdr3_aa: CASSQDEKSGGLNTGELFF

d_call: NA
v_call: TRBV11-2
clone_size: NA
j_call: TRBJ1-2
cdr3_aa: CASSLVVEGRGGYTF